This T cell receptor beta chain was sequenced for a study of lymphopenia after photon versus proton radiotherapy. Study results and caveats: Larger post-nadir TCR diversity loss correlated inversely with survival in deceased patients. Only patients who died were analyzed for survival; proton advantage is unproven. Proton therapy kept repertoires fairly stable, unlike photons, which gained effector/memory cells. Oligoclonal CD8+ Temra expansion after nadir drove photon patients' diversity drop.

This clone was picked up one time. Its matching antigen is unknown. Profiled with immunoSEQ multiplex PCR; TCRdb holds only in-frame clones, not every one. The sample shows 30,000 to 40,000 clones, roughly 90% of them seen only once. The CDR3 sequence is 14 residues long. The germline CDR1 and CDR2 sequences are SGHTA and FQGTGA. Germline trimming cut 2 bases from V and 6 bases from J; bases unmatched to any gene: 3. This chain joins TRBV7-3 and TRBJ2-2; 7 nucleotides match TRBD1. The starting material was peripheral blood, obtained from a patient treated with photon-based radiotherapy. The receptor's source is a man in his 60s with cholangiocarcinoma. Here the CDR3 reads CASSLDRVAGELFF. For the CDR3, the DNA is TGTGCCAGCAGCTTAGACAGGGTTGCCGGGGAGCTGTTTTTT.